One sample yielded the 25 T cell receptor beta chains listed below, sequenced in a study of CD8+ T cells in alopecia areata. Extracted RNA was reverse transcribed, and the resulting cDNA served as sequencing template. The protocol was immunoSEQ multiplex PCR, while the TCRdb copy is restricted to in-frame clones and leaves out a portion. There are roughly 140,000 clones in the sample; 62% occur only once, and 36% lies in the top ten. Sample: CD8+ T cells sorted from blood. The source of these receptors is a human donor in good health.

A remark on this clone: Germline is not matched at one junction end, which may reflect a read error. This sample includes further DNA sequences coding for the same CDR3. This chain links TRBV4-1 with TRBJ2-1, with TRBD2 identical over 8 bases. Germline lookup yields CDR1 MGHRA and CDR2 YSYEKL. The CDR3 contains 17 residues. The CDR3 sequence: CASRVETSASSYNEQFF. Written as DNA, the CDR3 is TGCGCCAGCAGAGTAGAGACTAGCGCGAGCTCCTACAACGAGCAGTTCTTC.

J is TRBJ2-1 and V is TRBV7-9; 13 bases match TRBD2. CDR3 length equals 16 residues. J was trimmed by 6 bases and V by 3 bases; bases with no gene match: 5. Germline CDR1 reads SEHNR; CDR2 reads FQNEAQ (reference sequence). In DNA form, the CDR3 reads TGTGCCAGCAGCTTCGAACTAGCGGGAGGGCCCAATGAGCAGTTCTTC. Translated, it gives CASSFELAGGPNEQFF. The full variable domain, in which reference TRBV7-9 and TRBJ2-1 provide the parts outside the CDR3, is DTGVSQNPRHKITKRGQNVTFRCDPISEHNRLYWYRQTLGQGPEFLTYFQNEAQLEKSRLLSDRFSAERPKGSFSTLEIQRTEQGDSAMYLCASSFELAGGPNEQFFGPGTRLTVL.

The rearrangement uses TRBV27 and TRBJ2-5; no reliable D call. CDR3 length: 11 residues. Germline V gene sequence: CDR1 MNHEY, CDR2 SMNVEV (reference sequence). V was shortened by 6 bases and J by 2 bases, with 4 bases between the two germline ends. CDR3 DNA sequence: TGTGCCAGCAGGAATCAAGAGACCCAGTACTTC. Translated: CASRNQETQYF.

V usage is TRBV14 and J usage is TRBJ2-1; D gene uncertain. V lost 8 bases and J lost 1, with 3 bases in between. The CDR3 extends over 11 amino acids. Germline V lookup: CDR1 SGHDN, CDR2 FVKESK. The CDR3 DNA is TGTGCCAGCCAATCCTACAATGAGCAGTTCTTC. Its protein is CASQSYNEQFF.

The chain recombines TRBV11-2 with TRBJ2-1; D unresolved. The V end was cut by 2 bases, the J end by 4 bases, with 3 bases between. The germline gives CDR1 SGHAT, CDR2 FQNNGV. The CDR3 contains 12 residues. The DNA for the CDR3 is TGTGCCAGCAGCTTAATGTACAATGAGCAGTTCTTC. This codes for CASSLMYNEQFF.

The table lists this clone with a few counts. The gene calls are TRBV29-1 and TRBJ1-2; D unresolved. CDR1 and CDR2 from the germline V gene are SQVTM and ANQGSEA. Trimming pared 2 bases from V and 8 bases from J, leaving 9 bases between. The CDR3 covers 11 residues. The DNA for the CDR3 is TGCAGCGTTGAAAGTTATGGAGGCTACACCTTC. It yields the protein CSVESYGGYTF. Full variable domain (rest looked up from reference TRBV29-1 and TRBJ1-2): SAVISQKPSRDICQRGTSLTIQCQVDSQVTMMFWYRQQPGQSLTLIATANQGSEATYESGFVIDKFPISRPNLTFSTLTVSNMSPEDSSIYLCSVESYGGYTFGSGTRLTVV.

This clone was seen more than once but under ten times. CDR3 amino acids: CASRPDGYEQYF. CDR3 in DNA: TGTGCCAGCAGACCAGACGGCTACGAGCAGTACTTC. This sequence joins TRBV28 and TRBJ2-7, with D unclear. The CDR3 is 12 residues long. Between the trimmed V and J ends, which lost 6 bases and 3 bases, there was a span of 9 bases. Germline V CDR1 and CDR2: MDHEN, SYDVKM.

The chain uses TRBV10-3 and TRBJ1-2; no reliable D call. This CDR3 contains 11 residues. In germline, CDR1 is ENHRY, CDR2 SYGVKD. V was cut by 10 bases and J by 2 bases, with 8 bases left in between. The CDR3 loop reads CATSLNYGYTF. The CDR3 DNA is TGTGCCACATCACTCAACTATGGCTACACCTTC.

The genes are TRBV29-1 and TRBJ2-2; D ambiguous. Germline V gene sequence: CDR1 SQVTM, CDR2 ANQGSEA. With 1 base removed from V and 6 bases from J, the gap between germline ends came to 12 bases. The CDR3 has 14 residues. The CDR3 region has the DNA TGCAGCGTTGAAGTCGACCCACCGGCCGGGGAGCTGTTTTTT. Amino acids: CSVEVDPPAGELFF.

This rearrangement joins TRBV29-1 to TRBJ2-7; TRBD1 matches 9 bases. V shed 4 bases, J shed 4 bases, and the junction held 8 bases outside the gene matches. The CDR3 runs to 14 residues. The germline gives CDR1 SQVTM, CDR2 ANQGSEA. The CDR3: CSVGVAGQGYEQYF. The CDR3 DNA follows: TGCAGCGTTGGGGTTGCGGGACAGGGATACGAGCAGTACTTC.

J is TRBJ2-5 and V is TRBV11-2, with D perhaps matching TRBD1 or TRBD2 (6 bases each). Looked up from germline, CDR1 is SGHAT and CDR2 is FQNNGV. V was cut by 3 bases and J by 2 bases, with 13 bases left in between. The CDR3 totals 15 residues. The DNA of the CDR3 is TGTGCCAGCAGCTTCTGGGGGGCGCAGCAAGAGACCCAGTACTTC. Translating it yields CASSFWGAQQETQYF.

The chain employs TRBV15 and TRBJ1-1; 7 bases match TRBD1. Unmatched junction bases numbered 12, after V lost 7 bases and J lost 7 bases. Germline assignment: CDR1 LNHNV and CDR2 YYDKDF (reference sequence). The CDR3 runs 14 residues. The CDR3 coding sequence is TGTGCCACCACCGCCCCGGGACAGAGATATGAAGCTTTCTTT. Amino acid sequence: CATTAPGQRYEAFF.

The chain has TRBV5-6 and TRBJ2-5; no clear D gene. Per the germline V gene, CDR1 is SGHDT and CDR2 is YYEEEE. With 8 bases removed from V and 0 bases from J, the gap between germline ends came to 5 bases. This CDR3 comprises 11 residues. This CDR3 reads CASNYQETQYF. DNA for the CDR3: TGTGCCAGTAACTACCAAGAGACCCAGTACTTC.

The CDR3 sequence: CASSYTTTGDEQYF. Here the CDR3 DNA reads TGTGCCAGCAGTTACACAACTACAGGAGACGAGCAGTACTTC. This chain uses TRBV6-5 with TRBJ2-7; tentatively, D is TRBD1 (5 bases). Trimming shortened V by 2 bases and J by 5 bases, and 13 bases separated the two germline ends. This CDR3 has 14 residues. Germline lookup yields CDR1 MNHEY and CDR2 SVGAGI.

The V gene is TRBV5-1, the J gene TRBJ2-7; D perhaps matches TRBD2 (5 bases). The germline V gene encodes CDR1 SGHRS and CDR2 YFSETQ. The V gene lost 2 bases and the J gene lost 5 bases, with 17 bases spanning the gap. CDR3 length: 15 residues. CDR3 residues: CASSLSGSRGDEQYF. CDR3 bases: TGCGCCAGCAGCTTAAGCGGAAGTCGAGGAGACGAGCAGTACTTC. The whole variable domain, remainder taken from reference TRBV5-1 and TRBJ2-7, is KAGVTQTPRYLIKTRGQQVTLSCSPISGHRSVSWYQQTPGQGLQFLFEYFSETQRNKGNFPGRFSGRQFSNSRSEMNVSTLELGDSALYLCASSLSGSRGDEQYFGPGTRLTVT.

This chain connects TRBV27 to TRBJ1-2, with D perhaps TRBD1 (5 bases). The germline V gene has CDR1 MNHEY and CDR2 SMNVEV (reference sequence). The CDR3 loop spans 13 amino acids. Trimming removed 5 bases at V and 7 bases at J, with 14 bases between. CDR3 sequence reads: CASSLRPQGGYTF. In DNA, the CDR3 is TGTGCCAGCAGTCTGCGTCCTCAGGGTGGCTACACCTTC.

This clone was seen only a few times. The CDR3, as DNA: TGCAGCGTTGAAGAGGACGGCGGTAATGAAAAACTGTTTTTT. This sequence encodes CSVEEDGGNEKLFF. The chain has TRBV29-1 and TRBJ1-4; no reliable D call. The ends were cut back, 0 bases at V and 4 bases at J, with 9 bases in the middle. Germline CDR1 SQVTM, CDR2 ANQGSEA. CDR3 length: 14 residues. Full variable domain (remainder filled in from reference TRBV29-1 and TRBJ1-4): SAVISQKPSRDICQRGTSLTIQCQVDSQVTMMFWYRQQPGQSLTLIATANQGSEATYESGFVIDKFPISRPNLTFSTLTVSNMSPEDSSIYLCSVEEDGGNEKLFFGSGTQLSVL.

CDR3 sequence: CASSLGVNTEAFF. DNA of the CDR3: TGTGCCAGCAGCTTAGGAGTGAACACTGAAGCTTTCTTT. The chain joins TRBV5-4 to TRBJ1-1; D is ambiguous. CDR1 is SGHNT and CDR2 is YYREEE in the germline V gene (reference sequence). V lost 2 bases and J 0 bases, leaving 5 bases between the germline ends. This CDR3 region has 13 residues.

V usage is TRBV29-1 and J usage is TRBJ2-7; D unresolved. The CDR3 length is 10 residues. V lost 4 bases, J lost 5 bases, and 6 bases lay in between. CDR1 SQVTM and CDR2 ANQGSEA come from the germline V gene. CDR3 sequence (DNA): TGCAGCGTTGGCGAGGACGAGCAGTACTTC. This codes for CSVGEDEQYF.

The rearrangement joins TRBV6-6 to TRBJ2-7; possibly TRBD1 for D (6 bases). CDR3 length equals 11 residues. CDR1 and CDR2 from the germline V gene are MNHNY and SVGAGI (reference sequence). V lost 7 bases and J lost 6, with 10 bases in between. The DNA for the CDR3 is TGTGCCAGCAACCAGGGGCTCGAGCAGTACTTC. Translated, it gives CASNQGLEQYF.

This clone came up once. Here the CDR3 DNA reads TGTGCCAGCAGCTTTCCGGACAGGGGGGAGGATACGCAGTATTTT. Translating it yields CASSFPDRGEDTQYF. The rearrangement joins TRBV7-9 to TRBJ2-3; TRBD1 matches 10 bases. This CDR3 region has 15 residues. The V segment lost 3 bases and the J segment 6 bases; nucleotides outside the gene matches: 6. Germline lookup yields CDR1 SEHNR and CDR2 FQNEAQ (reference sequence).

In its sample, this clone was seen a few times. The chain has TRBV6-5 and TRBJ2-7, with D perhaps given as TRBD1 or TRBD2 (5 bases each). This CDR3 comprises 13 residues. CDR1 and CDR2 (germline): MNHEY, SVGAGI. V lost 6 bases and J lost 2, with 11 bases in between. The CDR3 DNA sequence: TGTGCCAGCAGCGTAGGGGAGACCTACGAGCAGTACTTC. This sequence encodes CASSVGETYEQYF.

The chain carries TRBV28 and TRBJ2-2, with TRBD1 matching over 8 bases. This CDR3 comprises 16 residues. The V and J ends lost 3 bases and 2 bases, in that order; junction bases with no gene match: 5. Germline CDR1 is MDHEN and CDR2 is SYDVKM. In DNA form, the CDR3 reads TGTGCCAGCAGTTTCCCCGGGACAGGAAACACCGGGGAGCTGTTTTTT. Translating it yields CASSFPGTGNTGELFF.

The chain recombines TRBV7-9 with TRBJ2-5; D uncertain. V gave up 3 bases and J gave up 2 bases, with 7 bases separating them. Looked up from germline, CDR1 is SEHNR and CDR2 is FQNEAQ (reference sequence). This CDR3 has 13 amino acids. Here the CDR3 reads CASSFGDQETQYF. The DNA of the CDR3 is TGTGCCAGCAGCTTTGGGGATCAAGAGACCCAGTACTTC.

This clone was counted only a few times. The chain uses TRBV29-1 and TRBJ2-4; TRBD1 might be the D (5 bases). With 6 bases removed from V and 7 bases from J, the gap between germline ends came to 10 bases. The CDR3 covers 11 residues. Germline-derived CDR1 and CDR2 are SQVTM and ANQGSEA. The CDR3: CSVGQSNIQYF. The CDR3, as DNA: TGCAGCGTGGGGCAAAGCAACATTCAGTACTTC.